This T cell receptor beta chain was identified during a study of cytomegalovirus exposure and HLA in healthy donors. Primers: 60 Vbeta forward and 13 Jbeta reverse. The repertoire was sequenced with immunoSEQ multiplex PCR; TCRdb's copy has only in-frame clones and lacks some. Recorded for this sample: about 140,000 clones. This CDR3 contains 13 residues. Trimming cost V 5 bases and J 9 bases; bases outside gene matches: 4. Germline CDR1 LNHDA, CDR2 SQIVND (reference sequence). This chain connects TRBV19 to TRBJ1-5; TRBD1 matches 10 bases. Material: PBMCs. The TCR was taken from a male donor in good health and CMV-seronegative. CDR3 sequence: CASSSTGGLPQHF. CDR3 in DNA: TGTGCCAGTAGTTCGACAGGGGGCCTGCCCCAGCATTTT.